The source of this T cell receptor beta chain is a study of cytomegalovirus exposure and HLA in healthy donors (TCRdb year 2017). Looking at the study overall: An earlier analysis of some 500 of the donors reported 250 to 350 Gb of sequence data and roughly 100 million unique TCR beta sequences from roughly 180 million T cells. Rather than using new phenotypic data, the later analysis identified candidate immune exposures from TCR beta sequences and from how often those sequences occurred across donors. The study used immunosequencing to profile the T cell repertoires of more than 650 subjects and linked those repertoires to cytomegalovirus serostatus. Every discovery cohort repertoire had been produced on one sequencing platform. Alongside the repertoire data, information on donor age, sex, ethnicity and CMV serostatus was compiled. Of the approximately 400 genotyped donors, roughly 85% fell in the genetic ancestry cluster associated with self-reported Caucasian donors. The study aimed to test whether signatures of past pathogen exposure could be identified by cataloging public T cell receptors. HLA typing covered class I and class II loci at four-digit resolution. To predict cytomegalovirus infection status, the study combined high-throughput TCR immunosequencing, statistical association of individual TCRs with disease status, and machine learning. Approximately 300 gigabases of sequencing data and tens of millions of unique TCR sequences made up an early release that covered approximately 650 HLA-typed donors. Across some 400 genotyped donors of the cohort, an average of roughly 250,000 unique TCR beta nucleotide sequences per donor were sequenced, and roughly 20% of those sequences were non-productive. Typing coverage differed by locus: A, B, C, DRB1 and DQB1 were typed in about 620-640 donors, DQA1 in about 510, DPA1 in 600 to 610, and DPB1 in just under 490. A later analysis re-examined previously published TCR beta repertoires from more than 600 donors and added high-resolution HLA genotyping to investigate patterns of TCR occurrence. Along with the approximately 700-subject first cohort, a separate validation cohort of over a hundred different subjects was used. In an earlier analysis of over 550 of the donors, high-throughput TCR beta sequencing was used to judge whether each TCR beta V gene segment behaved as functional or pseudogenic. Because of strong linkage in the cohort, five DR-DQ haplotypes were treated as single units for association and clustering. In a later genetic analysis, genome-wide SNP genotypes for about 55% of the 666 donors were used, and that subset was treated as a discovery cohort.

As to this clone: Its specific antigen is unknown. Base qualities are not at hand, and no much larger clone is one base apart.

General study outcomes and caveats: In a later analysis, several top co-occurrence clusters were reported to appear linked to parvovirus B19, influenza, CMV and Epstein-Barr virus. Cytomegalovirus status was reported to be diagnosed by the classifier with high specificity and sensitivity in both the original and validation cohorts. An earlier analysis of some 560 of the donors showed that most TCR beta V segments appeared in productive rearrangements either about 90% or about 30% of the time, which broadly matched IMGT annotations. According to a later analysis, TCR association rates differed among HLA loci, with DRB1 alleles showing the most associated TCRs and HLA-C alleles showing the fewest. The 87-base-pair reads could not distinguish some IMGT-functional V segments, including TRBV6-2 and TRBV6-3, so those segments were excluded. A later analysis associated 15,000 to 20,000 TCR beta sequences with specific HLA alleles at a false discovery rate of 0.05. Assigning TCR associations to individual alleles was difficult when HLA alleles, especially DR and DQ, strongly co-occurred. According to a later analysis, most CMV-associated TCR beta chains appeared to be HLA-restricted, and the HLA associations seemed to be driven largely by CMV exposure. A later genetic analysis reported fewer N-insertions in productive TCRs among donors in an Asian-associated ancestry cluster than the roughly 690-donor mean. The only immune exposure information available for the cohort was CMV serostatus. An association between a missense DCLRE1C variant and V-gene and J-gene trimming of TCR beta chains was found in a later genetic analysis and replicated in an independent cohort. According to the authors, the approach could potentially be generalized to other disease states and immunological phenotypes. A cluster of highly shared sequence variants was judged likely to be a technical artifact of the sequencing pipeline. Compared with equally common non-associated chains, HLA-associated TCR beta chains in a later analysis were more clonally expanded and had lower generation probabilities. Because some donors lacked HLA typing at each locus, the association tests relied only on the typed subset. While some public TCRs were present in many individuals, most TCR sequences turned up only very rarely across donors. A further reported finding was that TCR beta sequences accurately predicted the HLA-A and HLA-B alleles for most subjects in the first cohort. This cohort had only TCR beta chains sequenced, and the lack of alpha or paired-chain data limited which features could be detected. Presence/absence analyses assumed roughly uniform sequencing depth across donors, an assumption that may not hold. The earlier analysis of 587 of the donors excluded fewer than 20 rarely observed V segments, including chromosome 9 orphons, because counts were too low. In vitro tests confirmed that a few of the cytomegalovirus-associated TCR beta chains recognize cytomegalovirus antigens. In the study, 164 TCR beta chains were listed as associated with cytomegalovirus. Linkage disequilibrium might explain the correlated functional status among segregating V segments, but an unknown experimental factor could not be ruled out.

From the cysteine up to the phenylalanine, the CDR3 has a length of 13 residues. Just CDR3 DNA is preserved here, 39 bases in frame from base 1. Cut back by 6 bases and 5 bases, the V and J ends lie 16 bases apart. According to the germline V gene, CDR1 reads SQVTM and CDR2 reads ANQGSEA. The library was generated by the immunoSEQ multiplex PCR assay. For the multiplex PCR, a mixture combining 60 forward primers for TCR Vbeta segments and 13 reverse primers for TCR Jbeta segments was used. Amplification of the CDR3 region of rearranged TCR beta genes was performed with a multiplex PCR assay on genomic DNA. On the Illumina HiSeq System, the amplified TCR beta libraries were sequenced as 87-base-pair reads. The published analysis was carried out like this. A later analysis counted tens of millions of unique TCR beta chains across the 666 repertoires, and 10 million to 12 million of these chains were shared by at least two donors. Raw reads were error-corrected and collapsed into unique sequences with a nearest-neighbor algorithm that merged closely related sequences to remove PCR and sequencing errors. CDR3 sequences were aligned to IMGT reference sequences to assign V, D and J gene segments. For a sequence to be retained, a match of at least six nucleotides to both a V gene segment and a J gene segment was required. Rearrangements were classified as productive when the CDR3 lacked stop codons and remained in frame with V and J, and all other rearrangements were classified as non-productive. CDR3 was defined according to IMGT convention as the region running from the second conserved V-encoded cysteine to the conserved J-encoded phenylalanine. The earlier analysis of 500 to 750 of the donors excluded any sequence lacking an unambiguous match to a single V gene segment. An earlier analysis of a few hundred of the donors classified V segments as functional when productive rearrangements were above 56.7% and as segregating when the standard deviation between donors was above 5%. To diagnose cytomegalovirus status from the catalog of TCR beta chain sequences, a statistical classification framework was built. In a later analysis, TCR nucleotide sequences were compared against IMGT/GENE-DB human TR gene sequences so that V and J genes could be assigned. The TCRdist pipeline was used in a later analysis to assign CDR3 sequences and most-parsimonious VDJ recombination scenarios. A later analysis defined each TCR beta chain by its CDR3 amino acid sequence plus V-gene family, and excluded reads lacking a unique V-gene family. A later analysis removed roughly 590 highly shared, low-generation-probability nucleotide sequences to deal with suspected cross-contamination and a sequencing artifact. In a later analysis, a clonal expansion index was calculated for each public chain from normalized within-repertoire ranks of inferred template counts. A later analysis computed generation probabilities with a VDJ recombination model fitted to out-of-frame rearrangements, and checked the results against IGoR. In a later analysis, TCR-TCR, TCR-HLA and TCR-CMV co-occurrence was scored with hypergeometric tests, and a repertoire-size bias correction was applied to TCR pairs. In a later analysis, false discovery rates were estimated by permuting HLA or CMV assignments 20 times. In a later analysis, co-occurring TCRs were grouped using DBSCAN, and TCRdist sequence similarity was added for clustering within HLA-allele-positive subsets. Repertoires with fewer than 30,000 or more than 120,000 public chains, plus five repertoires with anomalous nucleotide sharing, were excluded from co-occurrence clustering. TCRdb stores this immuneACCESS table with in-frame sequences only. Part of the clones is absent; in the studies checked, under half of the shortfall reflects unresolved V genes, and no reason is known for the rest. V and J calls and clone size are as listed in that table; D and trimming were resolved from the DNA. This sample lists some 150,000 clones; around 75% were detected once. Clones ranked in the top ten supply over 6.5% of the sample.

The cohort was made up of 650 to 700 healthy bone marrow donors. All cohort members were sampled while nominally healthy, although unrecorded immune exposures were likely present. The donor was CMV seronegative and belonged to the group of 352 seronegative cohort members. A peripheral blood sample was collected from each donor, and TCR beta sequencing was performed on peripheral blood mononuclear cells. The Qiagen DNeasy Blood Extraction Kit was used to extract genomic DNA from the blood cell samples. The clonotype was recovered from a man aged 30-40 years in good health and CMV-seronegative. Sequenced material: PBMCs. The chain was built from TRBV29-1 and TRBJ2-5, with TRBD2 as a weak D call on 5 bases. The base sequence is TGCAGCGTCCGTGGCACTTCGGGGGAGACCCAGTACTTC. Its protein reads: CSVRGTSGETQYF.